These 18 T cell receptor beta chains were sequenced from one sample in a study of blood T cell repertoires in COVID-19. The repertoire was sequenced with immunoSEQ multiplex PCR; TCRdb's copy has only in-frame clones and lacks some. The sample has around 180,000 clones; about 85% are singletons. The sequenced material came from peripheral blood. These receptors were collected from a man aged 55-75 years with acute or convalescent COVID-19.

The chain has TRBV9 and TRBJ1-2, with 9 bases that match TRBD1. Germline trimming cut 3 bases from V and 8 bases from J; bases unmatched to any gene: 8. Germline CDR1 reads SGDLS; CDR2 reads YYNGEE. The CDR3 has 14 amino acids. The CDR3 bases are TGTGCCAGCAGCGCGCGGGACAGGGTTGGGGGCTACACCTTC. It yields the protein CASSARDRVGGYTF. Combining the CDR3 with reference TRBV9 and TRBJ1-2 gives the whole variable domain DSGVTQTPKHLITATGQRVTLRCSPRSGDLSVYWYQQSLDQGLQFLIQYYNGEERAKGNILERFSAQQFPDLHSELNLSSLELGDSALYFCASSARDRVGGYTFGSGTRLTVV.

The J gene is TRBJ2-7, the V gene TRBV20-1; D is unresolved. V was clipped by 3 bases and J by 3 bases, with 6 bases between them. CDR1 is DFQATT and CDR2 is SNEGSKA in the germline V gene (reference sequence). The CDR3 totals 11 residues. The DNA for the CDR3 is TGCAGTGCTAGGTCCAGCTACGAGCAGTACTTC. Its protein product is CSARSSYEQYF.

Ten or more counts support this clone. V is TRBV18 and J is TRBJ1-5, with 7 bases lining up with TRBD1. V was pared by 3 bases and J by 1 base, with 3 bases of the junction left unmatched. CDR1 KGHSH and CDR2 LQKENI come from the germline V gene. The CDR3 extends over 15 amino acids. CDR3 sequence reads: CASSPQGQSNQPQHF. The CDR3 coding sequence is TGTGCCAGCTCACCCCAGGGACAGAGCAATCAGCCCCAGCATTTT.

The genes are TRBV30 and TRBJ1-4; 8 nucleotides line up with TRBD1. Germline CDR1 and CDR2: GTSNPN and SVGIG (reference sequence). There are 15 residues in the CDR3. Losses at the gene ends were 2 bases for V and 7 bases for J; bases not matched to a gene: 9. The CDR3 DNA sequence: TGTGCCTGGAGTCCCGTCCAGGGGGCGGGTGAAAAACTGTTTTTT. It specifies CAWSPVQGAGEKLFF.

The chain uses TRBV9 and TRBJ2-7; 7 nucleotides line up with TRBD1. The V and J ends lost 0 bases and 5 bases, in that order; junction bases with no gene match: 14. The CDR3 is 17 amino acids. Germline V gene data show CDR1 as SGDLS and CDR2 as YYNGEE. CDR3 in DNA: TGTGCCAGCAGCGTAGATCCGATGCAGGGGGTTCTCCACGAGCAGTACTTC. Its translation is CASSVDPMQGVLHEQYF.

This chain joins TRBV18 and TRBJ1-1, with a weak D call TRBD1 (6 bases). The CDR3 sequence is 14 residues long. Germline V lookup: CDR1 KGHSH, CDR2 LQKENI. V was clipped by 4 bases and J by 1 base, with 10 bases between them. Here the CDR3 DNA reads TGTGCCAGCTCACTGGGACACTCGAACACTGAAGCTTTCTTT. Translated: CASSLGHSNTEAFF.

The CDR3: CATSANFQGYGYTF. The CDR3 DNA sequence: TGTGCCACCAGTGCTAATTTTCAGGGTTATGGCTACACCTTC. This rearrangement joins TRBV24-1 to TRBJ1-2; tentatively, D is TRBD1 (5 bases). Trimming pared 5 bases from V and 5 bases from J, leaving 14 bases between. This CDR3 contains 14 residues. Germline CDR1 is KGHDR and CDR2 is SFDVKD.

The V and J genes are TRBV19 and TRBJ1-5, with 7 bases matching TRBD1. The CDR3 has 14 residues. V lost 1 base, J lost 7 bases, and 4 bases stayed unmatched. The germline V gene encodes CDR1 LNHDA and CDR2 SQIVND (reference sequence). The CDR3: CASSIAQGGQPQHF. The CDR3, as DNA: TGTGCCAGTAGTATAGCCCAGGGGGGACAGCCCCAGCATTTT.

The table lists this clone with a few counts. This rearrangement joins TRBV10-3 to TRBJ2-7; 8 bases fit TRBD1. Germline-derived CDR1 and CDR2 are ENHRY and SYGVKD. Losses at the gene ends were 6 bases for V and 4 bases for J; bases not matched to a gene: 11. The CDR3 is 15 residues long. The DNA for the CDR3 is TGTGCCATCAGGTCCACAGGGGGTACCGGGTACGAGCAGTACTTC. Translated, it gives CAIRSTGGTGYEQYF.

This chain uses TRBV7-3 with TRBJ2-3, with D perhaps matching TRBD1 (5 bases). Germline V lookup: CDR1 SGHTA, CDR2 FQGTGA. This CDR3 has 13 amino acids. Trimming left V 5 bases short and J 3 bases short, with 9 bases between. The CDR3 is CASSQSGTDTQYF. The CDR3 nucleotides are TGTGCCAGCAGCCAATCAGGGACAGATACGCAGTATTTT.

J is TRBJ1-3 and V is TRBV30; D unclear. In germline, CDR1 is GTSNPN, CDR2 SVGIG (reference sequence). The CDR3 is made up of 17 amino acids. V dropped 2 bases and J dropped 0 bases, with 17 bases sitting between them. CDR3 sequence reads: CAWSHGRTASSGNTIYF. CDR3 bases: TGTGCCTGGAGTCACGGGAGGACGGCGAGCTCTGGAAACACCATATATTTT. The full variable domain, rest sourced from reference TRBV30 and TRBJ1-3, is SQTIHQWPATLVQPVGSPLSLECTVEGTSNPNLYWYRQAAGRGLQLLFYSVGIGQISSEVPQNLSASRPQDRQFILSSKKLLLSDSGFYLCAWSHGRTASSGNTIYFGEGSWLTVV.

Here the CDR3 reads CASSLGPFGVSGNTIYF. Written as DNA, the CDR3 is TGTGCCAGCAGCTTAGGTCCTTTCGGGGTCTCTGGAAACACCATATATTTT. The chain links TRBV11-2 to TRBJ1-3; no clear D gene. Per the germline V gene, CDR1 is SGHAT and CDR2 is FQNNGV. The CDR3 is made up of 17 amino acids. Deletions cut 1 base from V and 0 bases from J, with 13 bases between.

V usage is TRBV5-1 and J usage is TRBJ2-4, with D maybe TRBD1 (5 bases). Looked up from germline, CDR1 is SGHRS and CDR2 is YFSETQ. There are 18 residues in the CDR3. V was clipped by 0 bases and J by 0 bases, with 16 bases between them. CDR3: CASSLVFQGTPAKNIQYF. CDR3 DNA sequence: TGCGCCAGCAGCTTGGTATTTCAGGGAACCCCAGCCAAAAACATTCAGTACTTC.

Written as DNA, the CDR3 is TGTGCCAGCAGCCCGGCCTTGGGACTTTCCTACGAGCAGTACTTC. Translating it yields CASSPALGLSYEQYF. The J gene is TRBJ2-7, the V gene TRBV9; D possibly corresponds to TRBD2 (6 bases). This CDR3 region has 15 residues. CDR1 and CDR2 (germline): SGDLS, YYNGEE. The germline V and J ends were trimmed by 4 bases and 1 base, with 15 bases remaining between them.

CDR3 amino acids: CASSVPSDRGPKSYEQYV. As DNA, the CDR3 is TGTGCCAGCAGCGTCCCATCCGACAGGGGGCCCAAGTCCTACGAGCAGTACGTC. The V gene is TRBV9, the J gene TRBJ2-7, with 10 nucleotides matching TRBD1. The ends lost 2 bases at V and 1 base at J; junction bases unmatched: 12. In germline, CDR1 is SGDLS, CDR2 YYNGEE. The CDR3 totals 18 residues.

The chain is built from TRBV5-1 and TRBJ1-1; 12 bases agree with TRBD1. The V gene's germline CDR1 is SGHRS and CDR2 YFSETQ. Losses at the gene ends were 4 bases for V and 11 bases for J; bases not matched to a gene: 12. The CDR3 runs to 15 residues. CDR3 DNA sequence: TGCGCCAGCAGCGAAACCGGGACAGGGGGCGTAGGGGCTTTCTTT. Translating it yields CASSETGTGGVGAFF.

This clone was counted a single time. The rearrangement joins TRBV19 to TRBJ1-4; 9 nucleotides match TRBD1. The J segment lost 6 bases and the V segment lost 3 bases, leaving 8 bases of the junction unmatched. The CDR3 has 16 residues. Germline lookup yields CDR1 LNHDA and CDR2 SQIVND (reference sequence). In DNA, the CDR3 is TGTGCCAGTAGTATGGGGACAGGGATCTTCGATGAAAAACTGTTTTTT. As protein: CASSMGTGIFDEKLFF.

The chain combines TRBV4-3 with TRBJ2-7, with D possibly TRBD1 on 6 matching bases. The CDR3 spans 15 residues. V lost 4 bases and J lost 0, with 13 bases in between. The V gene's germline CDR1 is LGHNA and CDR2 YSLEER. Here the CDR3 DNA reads TGCGCCAGCAGCCTTCAGGGGACATCCTCCTACGAGCAGTACTTC. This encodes CASSLQGTSSYEQYF.